The clone carrying this T cell receptor beta chain was detected a few times. The antigen is unknown. This sample is part of a study of T cells in Graves' hyperthyroidism and ophthalmopathy. An absence of ophthalmopathy progression within 18 months meant stable Graves' hyperthyroidism. Diagnosis of hyperthyroidism was new in patients aged 18 to 65, and its duration was under 2 months. Exclusion criteria comprised uncontrolled infection, other autoimmune disease, pregnancy or lactation. Looked up from germline, CDR1 is DFQATT and CDR2 is SNEGSKA (reference sequence). V lost 6 bases and J lost 2, with 20 bases in between. The CDR3 is made up of 16 amino acids. RNA transcripts yielded amplified TCR beta CDR3 regions. The TCR CDR3 was amplified in a first-round RT-PCR using the HTBI primer set. A single record per CDR3 protein comes from TCRdb applying MiXCR to the multiplex PCR reads. The sample includes approximately 520,000 distinct CDR3 sequences, roughly 20% seen only once; the top ten take 26%.

Broader study findings: Most expanded thyroid clonotypes above 0.001 recurred in blood.

Sequencing input: blood. The sequence came from a man between 18 and 35 years old with Graves' hyperthyroidism. The J gene is TRBJ1-5, the V gene TRBV20-1; D is perhaps TRBD1 (6 bases). The DNA of the CDR3 is TGCAGTGCCATAGGCCCCAGCAGGGGAGGCAATCAGCCCCAGCATTTT. Translated: CSAIGPSRGGNQPQHF.